This T cell receptor (beta chain) was documented in a study of blood T cell repertoires in COVID-19. The wider study: Collection of acute and convalescent COVID-19 samples took place in the United States, Italy and Spain. T cells, B-cell-depleted T cells, or PBMCs provided the cDNA or gDNA that served as material.

The authors' processing: The authors estimated nucleated cell counts from reference gene primer amplification. Only in-frame clones appear in the TCRdb table, and some are missing; sequencing was by immunoSEQ multiplex PCR. V and J calls plus clone size are reproduced from that table; the DNA served to infer D and trimming. The table lists about 190,000 clones, around 89% of them singletons. This CDR3 contains 13 residues. Trimming took 6 bases from V and 2 from J, leaving 10 bases between them. Germline V gives CDR1 MDHEN, CDR2 SYDVKM. The chain couples TRBV28 to TRBJ1-1, with D uncertain. The clonotype originates from a woman under 40 with acute or convalescent COVID-19. Material for sequencing was peripheral blood. The CDR3 protein is CASRTYGNTEAFF. CDR3 coding DNA: TGTGCCAGCAGGACTTACGGAAACACTGAAGCTTTCTTT.